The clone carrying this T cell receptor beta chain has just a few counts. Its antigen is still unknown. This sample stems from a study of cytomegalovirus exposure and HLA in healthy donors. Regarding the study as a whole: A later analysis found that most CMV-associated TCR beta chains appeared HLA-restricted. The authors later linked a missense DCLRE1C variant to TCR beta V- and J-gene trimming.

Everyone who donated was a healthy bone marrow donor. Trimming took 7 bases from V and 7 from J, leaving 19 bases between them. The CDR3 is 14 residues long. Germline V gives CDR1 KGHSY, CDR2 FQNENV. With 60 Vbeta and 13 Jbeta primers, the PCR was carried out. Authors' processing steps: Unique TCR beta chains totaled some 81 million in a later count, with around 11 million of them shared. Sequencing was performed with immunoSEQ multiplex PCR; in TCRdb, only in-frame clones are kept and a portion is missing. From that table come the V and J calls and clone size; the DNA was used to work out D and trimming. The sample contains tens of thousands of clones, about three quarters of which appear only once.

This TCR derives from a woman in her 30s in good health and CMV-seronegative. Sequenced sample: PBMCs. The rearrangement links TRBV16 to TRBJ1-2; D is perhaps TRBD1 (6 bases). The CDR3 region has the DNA TGTGCCAGCATGCAACCGGGGGGACATAGTGGCTACACCTTC. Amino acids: CASMQPGGHSGYTF.